This entry features one T cell receptor beta chain sequence. The antigen is unknown. Time point denoted: patch test 1, 2 weeks after DPC sensitization. Treatment meaning: therapeutic diphenylcyclopropenone sensitization with weekly scalp DPC. This record comes from a study of human T cells and chemical hapten exposure. Findings and limits, study-wide: Positive correlation was observed between PT1 expanded TCR counts and patch test score.

TCRdb analysed the RACE reads with MiXCR anew, one entry per CDR3 protein. Found here are more than 100,000 distinct CDR3 sequences, roughly 15% of them singletons; the top ten hold 0.92%. Trimming cost V 6 bases and J 1 base, with 18 bases left between them. Germline V gene sequence: CDR1 SGHAT, CDR2 FQNNGV. The CDR3 consists of 16 residues. The material sequenced was whole blood, taken in connection with sensitization to the hapten diphenylcyclopropenone (DPC). The chain uses TRBV11-2 and TRBJ2-5; D is possibly TRBD2 (7 bases). This receptor was obtained from a young man with alopecia areata. Some clones in this sample may be carry-over from other donors' samples. The CDR3 coding sequence is TGTGCCAGCAGATCTTTGGCCGGGGGGCGCCAAGAGACCCAGTACTTC. Amino acids: CASRSLAGGRQETQYF. Full variable domain (remainder filled in from reference TRBV11-2 and TRBJ2-5): EAGVAQSPRYKIIEKRQSVAFWCNPISGHATLYWYQQILGQGPKLLIQFQNNGVVDDSQLPKDRFSAERLKGVDSTLKIQPAKLEDSAVYLCASRSLAGGRQETQYFGPGTRLLVL.